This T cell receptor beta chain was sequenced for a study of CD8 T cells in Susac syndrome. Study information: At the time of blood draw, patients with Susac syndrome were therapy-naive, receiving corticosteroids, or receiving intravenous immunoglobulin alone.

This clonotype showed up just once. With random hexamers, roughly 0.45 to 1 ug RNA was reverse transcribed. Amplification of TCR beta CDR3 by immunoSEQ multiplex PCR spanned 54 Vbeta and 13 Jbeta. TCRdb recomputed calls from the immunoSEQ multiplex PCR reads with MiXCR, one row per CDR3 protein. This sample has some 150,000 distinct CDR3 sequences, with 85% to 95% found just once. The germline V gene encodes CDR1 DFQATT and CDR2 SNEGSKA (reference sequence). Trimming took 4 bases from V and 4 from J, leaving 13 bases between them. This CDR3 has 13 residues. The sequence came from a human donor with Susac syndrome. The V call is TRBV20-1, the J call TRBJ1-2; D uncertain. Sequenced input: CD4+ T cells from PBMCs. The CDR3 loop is CSATVGLSYGYTF. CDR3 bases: TGCAGTGCTACGGTGGGCCTCAGCTATGGCTACACCTTC.